Described below is a single T cell receptor (beta chain) sequence and its context. The CDR3 consists of 14 residues. The V gene lost 3 bases and the J gene lost 2 bases, with 12 bases spanning the gap. Germline V gene sequence: CDR1 GTSNPN, CDR2 SVGIG (reference sequence). This sample is drawn from a study of blood T cell repertoires in COVID-19. Study background: COVID-19 samples from acute and convalescent phases originated in the United States, Italy and Spain.

In the original analysis: Amplification of reference gene primers was used by the study to estimate nucleated cell counts. Clones were read by immunoSEQ multiplex PCR, and TCRdb kept only the in-frame ones, dropping some. That table supplies the V and J calls and clone size; D and trimming were determined from the DNA. The top ten clones hold about 14% of a sample with around 170,000 clones, around 75% of them seen once. What was sequenced was peripheral blood. The sequence came from a woman of 80 years or more with acute or convalescent COVID-19. This sequence joins TRBV30 and TRBJ2-3; weak D call: TRBD1 (6 bases). CDR3 residues: CAWSPRGYTDTQYF. CDR3 nucleotide sequence: TGTGCCTGGAGCCCAAGGGGGTACACAGATACGCAGTATTTT.